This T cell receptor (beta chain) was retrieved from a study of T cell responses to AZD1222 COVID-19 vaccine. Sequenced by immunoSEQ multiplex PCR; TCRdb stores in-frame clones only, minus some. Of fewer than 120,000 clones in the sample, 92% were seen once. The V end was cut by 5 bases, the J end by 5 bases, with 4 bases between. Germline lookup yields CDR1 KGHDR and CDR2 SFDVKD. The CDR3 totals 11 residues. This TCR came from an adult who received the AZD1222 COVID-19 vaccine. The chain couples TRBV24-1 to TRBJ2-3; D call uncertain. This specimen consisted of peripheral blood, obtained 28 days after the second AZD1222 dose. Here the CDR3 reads CATSARDTQYF. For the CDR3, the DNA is TGTGCCACCAGTGCCCGAGATACGCAGTATTTT.